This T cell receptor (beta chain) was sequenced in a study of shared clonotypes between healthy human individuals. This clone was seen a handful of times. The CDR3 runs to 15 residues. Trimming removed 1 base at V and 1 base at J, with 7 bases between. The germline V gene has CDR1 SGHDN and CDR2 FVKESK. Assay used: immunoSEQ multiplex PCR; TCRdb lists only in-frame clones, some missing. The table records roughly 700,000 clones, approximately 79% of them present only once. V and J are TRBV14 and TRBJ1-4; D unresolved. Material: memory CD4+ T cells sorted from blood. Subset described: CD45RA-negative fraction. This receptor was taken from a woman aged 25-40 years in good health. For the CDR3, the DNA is TGTGCCAGCAGCCAAGCGCGGGGAACTAATGAAAAACTGTTTTTT. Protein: CASSQARGTNEKLFF.